This T cell receptor (beta chain) was profiled in a study of T cell responses to AZD1222 COVID-19 vaccine (dated by TCRdb to about 2021). At the level of the whole study: Because spike-specific TCR depth and breadth did not differ between the two schedules, AZD1222 recipients who got a second dose at roughly 4 weeks were pooled with those who got a second dose at roughly 12 weeks. TCR sequencing was performed for roughly 250 trial participants, of whom roughly 200 were given two doses of AZD1222 and 26 were given two doses of MenACWY control vaccine. Trial participants were enrolled by age into subgroups of 18-55, 56-69 and 70-plus years, and around 150, 28 and 57 TCR-sequenced participants, respectively, were included in these subgroups.

In the paper's terms, the time point label means: baseline before first vaccination. Samples from vaccinated people were obtained from the UK trials COV001 and COV002, which included a single-blind randomized controlled phase 2/3 trial of AZD1222 (ChAdOx1 nCoV-19) in healthy adults. Trial participant PBMC samples were collected at day 0 and day 28 after the second dose for TCRbeta chain sequencing. Overall study results and their limits: Vaccine-associated CD4 TCRs spanned the whole spike protein, with dominant responses in regions 160-218 and 743-854. Because no samples from the day 14 peak response were available, repertoires could be characterized only after the peak T cell response. Nearly half of unique spike-specific TCRs reportedly recognized epitopes outside regions mutated in the B.1.351 and B.1.1.7 variants. Most participants were white British and females outnumbered males, and the authors suggested that clonal diversity may have been underestimated. Spike-specific TCR breadth and depth rose significantly after two AZD1222 doses compared with day 0 and with MenACWY recipients. The 56-69-year group was small, and its depth increase did not reach significance, likely because of low power. Only 5 to 7 AZD1222 recipients were SARS-CoV-2 seropositive at baseline, limiting conclusions about previously exposed vaccinees.

The CDR3 regions of human TCRbeta chains were analyzed by immunosequencing. The source study handled its data this way. TCRs in the repertoires were matched against a reference library of SARS-CoV-2-specific TCRs that had been generated with the MIRA antigen-specificity platform. Breadth was defined as the fraction of unique TCRs that were SARS-CoV-2-associated. Depth was defined as the fraction of total T cells that were SARS-CoV-2-associated. Using the MIRA data, each spike-specific TCR was mapped to the spike region that the TCR reacts to and placed in a CD4 or CD8 class. Log10-transformed breadth and depth values were compared by one-way ANOVA with Sidak's multiple comparisons tests. TCRdb mirrors the immuneACCESS table, restricted to in-frame sequences. Some clones are absent from its copies; in checked studies, under half trace to an unresolved V gene, and the reason for the others is unknown. V, J and clone size are those of that table, while D and trimming were read from the DNA. This sample holds some 80,000 clones; approximately 87% were observed only once. Around 7.7% of the sample comes from the top ten.

Trimming at the junction amounts to 5 bases on V and 1 base on J, and the germline ends lie 12 bases apart. The CDR1 and CDR2 encoded by the germline V gene are MNHEY and SVGAGI. The CDR3 measures 15 amino acids from cysteine to phenylalanine. Left in the record is the CDR3 DNA by itself, 45 bases read in frame from the first base. Details on this clone: Its antigen has not been determined. Base qualities are not provided; no much larger clone lies one nucleotide away.

This clonotype was obtained from an adult in good health. The source material was peripheral blood, sampled on day 0 of AZD1222 vaccination. The chain was built from TRBV6-5 and TRBJ1-5; there is no confident call for the D gene. Here is the DNA: TGTGCCAGCAGTCCCACGGGGAGCAGCAATCAGCCCCAGCATTTT. Its protein product is CASSPTGSSNQPQHF.